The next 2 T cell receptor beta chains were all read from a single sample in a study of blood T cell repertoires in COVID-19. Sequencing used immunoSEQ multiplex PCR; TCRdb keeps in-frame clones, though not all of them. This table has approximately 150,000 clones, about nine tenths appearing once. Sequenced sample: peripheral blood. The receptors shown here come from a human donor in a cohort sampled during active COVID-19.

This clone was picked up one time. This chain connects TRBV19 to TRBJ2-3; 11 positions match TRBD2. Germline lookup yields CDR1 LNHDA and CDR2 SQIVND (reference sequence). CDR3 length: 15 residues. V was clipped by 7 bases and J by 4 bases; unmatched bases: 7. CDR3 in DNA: TGTGCCAGTATGGCTAGCGGGGGGTTAGCAGATACGCAGTATTTT. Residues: CASMASGGLADTQYF.

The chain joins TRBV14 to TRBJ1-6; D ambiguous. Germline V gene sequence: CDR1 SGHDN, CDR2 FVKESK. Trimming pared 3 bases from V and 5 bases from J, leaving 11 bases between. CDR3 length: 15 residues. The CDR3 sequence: CASSHLSGDNSPLHF. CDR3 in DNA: TGTGCCAGCAGCCATCTGTCGGGAGATAATTCACCCCTCCACTTT. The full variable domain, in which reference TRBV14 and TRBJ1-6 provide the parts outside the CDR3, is EAGVTQFPSHSVIEKGQTVTLRCDPISGHDNLYWYRRVMGKEIKFLLHFVKESKQDESGMPNNRFLAERTGGTYSTLKVQPAELEDSGVYFCASSHLSGDNSPLHFGNGTRLTVT.